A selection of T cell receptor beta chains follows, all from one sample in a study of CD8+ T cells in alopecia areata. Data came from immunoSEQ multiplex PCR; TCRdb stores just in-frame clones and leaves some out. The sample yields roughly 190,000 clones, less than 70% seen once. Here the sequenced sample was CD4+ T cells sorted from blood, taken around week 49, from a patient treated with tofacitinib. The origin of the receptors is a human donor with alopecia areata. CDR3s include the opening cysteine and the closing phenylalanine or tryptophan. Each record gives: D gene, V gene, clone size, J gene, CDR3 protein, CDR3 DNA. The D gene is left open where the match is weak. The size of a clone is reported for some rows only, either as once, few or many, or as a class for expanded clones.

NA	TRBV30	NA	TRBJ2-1	CAWTEPSGFSSYNEQFF	TGTGCCTGGACCGAACCCAGCGGTTTTAGCTCCTACAATGAGCAGTTCTTC
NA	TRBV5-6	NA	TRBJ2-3	CASSFLTDTQYF	TGTGCCAGCAGCTTCCTGACAGATACGCAGTATTTT
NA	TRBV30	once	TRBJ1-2	CAWSTGRGNYGYTF	TGTGCCTGGAGTACAGGGAGGGGGAACTATGGCTACACCTTC
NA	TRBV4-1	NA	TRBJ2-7	CASSPRRASYEQYF	TGCGCCAGCAGCCCCCGCCGGGCCTCCTACGAGCAGTACTTC
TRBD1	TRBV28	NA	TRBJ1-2	CASSPNRDRGQRYTF	TGTGCCAGCTCCCCTAACCGGGACAGGGGTCAGCGCTACACCTTC
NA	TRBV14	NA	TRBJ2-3	CASSQSNAGTDTQYF	TGTGCCAGCAGCCAGAGTAACGCAGGCACAGATACGCAGTATTTT
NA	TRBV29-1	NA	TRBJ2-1	CSVGGTRYNEQFF	TGCAGCGTTGGCGGGACCCGCTACAATGAGCAGTTCTTC
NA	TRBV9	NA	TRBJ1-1	CASSVNVNTEAFF	TGTGCCAGCAGCGTAAATGTCAACACTGAAGCTTTCTTT
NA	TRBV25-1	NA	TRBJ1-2	CASSEHTDYGYTF	TGTGCCAGCAGTGAGCACACTGACTATGGCTACACCTTC
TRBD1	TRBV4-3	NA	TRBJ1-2	CASSQRDRSFYGYTF	TGCGCCAGCAGCCAAAGGGACAGGTCGTTCTATGGCTACACCTTC
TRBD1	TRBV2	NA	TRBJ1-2	CASSLRQGTNYGYTF	TGTGCCAGCAGCCTACGACAGGGGACTAACTATGGCTACACCTTC
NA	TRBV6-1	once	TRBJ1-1	CASTPSRNTEAFF	TGTGCCAGCACCCCGTCGCGGAACACTGAAGCTTTCTTT
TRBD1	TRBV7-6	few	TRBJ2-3	CASSYGTGPDTQYF	TGTGCCAGCAGCTACGGGACAGGGCCAGATACGCAGTATTTT
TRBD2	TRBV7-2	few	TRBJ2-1	CASSLGLAYNEQFF	TGTGCCAGCAGCTTGGGACTAGCCTACAATGAGCAGTTCTTC
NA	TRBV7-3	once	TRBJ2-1	CASSPPGAAREQFF	TGTGCCAGCAGCCCCCCGGGGGCAGCTCGTGAGCAGTTCTTC
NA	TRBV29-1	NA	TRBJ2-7	CSVEDRAYEQYF	TGCAGCGTTGAAGATAGGGCATACGAGCAGTACTTC
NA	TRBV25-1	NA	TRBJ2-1	CASSDRRETRANEQFF	TGTGCCAGCAGTGATAGAAGGGAAACTAGAGCGAATGAGCAGTTCTTC
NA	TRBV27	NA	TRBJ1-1	CASSGRWSVNTEAFF	TGTGCCAGCAGTGGTAGATGGTCGGTGAACACTGAAGCTTTCTTT
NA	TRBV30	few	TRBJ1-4	CAWSLRSLDLRSEKLFF	TGTGCCTGGAGTCTAAGATCGCTTGACCTTCGTAGCGAAAAACTGTTTTTT
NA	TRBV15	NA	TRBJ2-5	CATSRDRGHPGETQYF	TGTGCCACCAGCAGAGATAGGGGACACCCAGGGGAGACCCAGTACTTC
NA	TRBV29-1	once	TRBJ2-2	CSVSGTPTGELFF	TGCAGCGTTTCCGGGACTCCCACCGGGGAGCTGTTTTTT
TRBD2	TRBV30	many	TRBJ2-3	CAWSAERGGGWTDTQYF	TGTGCCTGGAGTGCGGAGCGGGGGGGAGGGTGGACAGATACGCAGTATTTT
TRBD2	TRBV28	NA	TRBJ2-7	CASSLRTSGALSAYF	TGTGCCAGCAGTTTACGGACTAGCGGGGCCCTCAGTGCGTACTTC
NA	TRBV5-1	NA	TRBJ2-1	CASSLLNRRGDNEQFF	TGCGCCAGCAGCTTGCTGAACCGACGGGGCGACAATGAGCAGTTCTTC
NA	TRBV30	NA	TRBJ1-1	CAWSTTGNTEAFF	TGTGCCTGGAGTACAACGGGGAACACTGAAGCTTTCTTT
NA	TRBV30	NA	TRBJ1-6	CAWTLRQVGSPLHF	TGTGCCTGGACCCTTCGACAGGTTGGTTCACCCCTCCACTTT
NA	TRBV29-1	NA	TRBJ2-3	CSAGDPAADTQYF	TGCAGCGCCGGGGACCCGGCAGCAGATACGCAGTATTTT
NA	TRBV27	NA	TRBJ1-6	CASSLAGARSYNSPLHF	TGTGCCAGCAGCCTGGCTGGTGCAAGATCCTATAATTCACCCCTCCACTTT
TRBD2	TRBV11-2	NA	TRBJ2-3	CASSRLATDTQYF	TGTGCCAGCAGCCGACTAGCGACAGATACGCAGTATTTT
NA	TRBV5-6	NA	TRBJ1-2	CASRKTEPTNYGYTF	TGTGCCAGCAGAAAAACAGAACCCACTAACTATGGCTACACCTTC
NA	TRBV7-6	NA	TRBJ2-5	CASSLTGQRVETQYF	TGTGCCAGCAGCTTAACGGGACAACGAGTGGAGACCCAGTACTTC
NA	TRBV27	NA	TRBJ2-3	CASSLFATDTQYF	TGTGCCAGCAGTTTATTTGCCACAGATACGCAGTATTTT
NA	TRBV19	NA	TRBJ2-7	CASGESSYEQYF	TGTGCCAGCGGGGAGAGCTCCTACGAGCAGTACTTC
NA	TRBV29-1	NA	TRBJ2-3	CSVDGLTDTQYF	TGCAGCGTTGACGGGCTAACAGATACGCAGTATTTT
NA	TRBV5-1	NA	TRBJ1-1	CASSLPGLGNTEAFF	TGCGCCAGCAGCTTGCCAGGTCTCGGGAACACTGAAGCTTTCTTT
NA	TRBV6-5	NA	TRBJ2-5	CASSVQGWVQETQYF	TGTGCCAGCAGTGTCCAGGGCTGGGTCCAAGAGACCCAGTACTTC
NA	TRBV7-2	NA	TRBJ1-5	CASSLDRNSNQPQHF	TGTGCCAGCAGCCTCGACAGAAATAGCAATCAGCCCCAGCATTTT
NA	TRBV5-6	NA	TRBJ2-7	CASSYGSSYEQYF	TGTGCCAGCAGCTACGGGAGCTCCTACGAGCAGTACTTC
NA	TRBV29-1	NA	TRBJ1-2	CSAQGQRDGYTF	TGCAGCGCTCAAGGACAGAGGGATGGCTACACCTTC
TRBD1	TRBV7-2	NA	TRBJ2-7	CASSPDRVSYEQYF	TGTGCCAGCAGTCCTGACAGGGTCTCCTACGAGCAGTACTTC
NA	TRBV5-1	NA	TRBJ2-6	CASTGRSPGANVLTF	TGCGCCAGCACGGGGAGATCACCCGGGGCCAACGTCCTGACTTTC
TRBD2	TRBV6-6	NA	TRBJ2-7	CASSYPPSGVLEQYF	TGTGCCAGCAGTTACCCGCCAAGCGGGGTCCTCGAGCAGTACTTC
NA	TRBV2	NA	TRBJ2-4	CASSSKNIQYF	TGTGCCAGCAGTTCCAAAAACATTCAGTACTTC
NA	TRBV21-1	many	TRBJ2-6	CASSNNHYVGSGANVLTF	NA
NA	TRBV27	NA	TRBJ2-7	CASSLSGYEQYF	TGTGCCAGCAGTTTATCGGGGTACGAGCAGTACTTC